Sequencing of this T cell receptor (beta chain) was carried out in a study of control samples from healthy donors and cancer patients. The CDR3 has 14 amino acids. CDR1 and CDR2 (germline): GTSNPN, SVGIG (reference sequence). V was pared by 5 bases and J by 0 bases, with 11 bases between. Assay: immunoSEQ multiplex PCR; the TCRdb copy retains only in-frame clones and omits some. The sample holds roughly 370,000 clones, over 75% seen once. This chain uses TRBV30 with TRBJ1-3; unclear D gene. This TCR was recovered from a man aged 35 to 55 with head and neck cancer. Sequencing was carried out using PBMCs. The chain's CDR3 is CAWVKVSSGNTIYF. CDR3 nucleotide sequence: TGTGCCTGGGTGAAGGTCAGCTCTGGAAACACCATATATTTT.